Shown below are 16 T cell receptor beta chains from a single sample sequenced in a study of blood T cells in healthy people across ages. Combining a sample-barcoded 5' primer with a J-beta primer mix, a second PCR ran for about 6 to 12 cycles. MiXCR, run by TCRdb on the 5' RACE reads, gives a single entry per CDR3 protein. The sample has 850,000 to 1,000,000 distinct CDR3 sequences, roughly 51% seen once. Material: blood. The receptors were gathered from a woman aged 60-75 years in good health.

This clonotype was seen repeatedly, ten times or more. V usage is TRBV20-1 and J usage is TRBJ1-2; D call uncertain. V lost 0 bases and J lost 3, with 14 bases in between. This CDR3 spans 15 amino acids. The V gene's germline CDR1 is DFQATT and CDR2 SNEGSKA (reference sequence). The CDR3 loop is CSARDLPSRDYGYTF. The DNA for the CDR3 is TGCAGTGCTAGAGATCTGCCCTCTCGGGACTATGGCTACACCTTC.

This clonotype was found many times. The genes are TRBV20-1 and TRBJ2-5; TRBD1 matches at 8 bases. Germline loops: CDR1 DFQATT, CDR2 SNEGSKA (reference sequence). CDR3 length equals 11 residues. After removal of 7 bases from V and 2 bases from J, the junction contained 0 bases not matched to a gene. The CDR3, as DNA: TGCAGTGGACAGGGGCAAGAGACCCAGTACTTC. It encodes CSGQGQETQYF.

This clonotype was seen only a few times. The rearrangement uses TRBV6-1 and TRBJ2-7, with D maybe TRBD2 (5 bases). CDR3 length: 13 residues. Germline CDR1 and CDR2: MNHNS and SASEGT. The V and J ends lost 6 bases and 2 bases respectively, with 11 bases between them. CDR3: CASRDSSPYEQYF. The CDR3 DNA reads TGTGCCAGCAGGGACTCTTCGCCCTACGAGCAGTACTTC.

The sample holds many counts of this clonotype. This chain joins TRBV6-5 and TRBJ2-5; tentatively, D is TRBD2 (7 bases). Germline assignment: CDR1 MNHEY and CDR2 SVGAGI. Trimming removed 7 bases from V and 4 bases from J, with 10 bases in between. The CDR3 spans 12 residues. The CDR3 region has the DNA TGTGCCAGCACCGGGGGGCGAGAGACCCAGTACTTC. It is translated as CASTGGRETQYF.

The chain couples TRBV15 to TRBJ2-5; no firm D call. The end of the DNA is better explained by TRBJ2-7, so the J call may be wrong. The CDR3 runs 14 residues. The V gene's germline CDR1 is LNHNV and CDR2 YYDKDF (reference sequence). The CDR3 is CATSRVITLHEQYF. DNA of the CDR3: TGTGCCACCAGCAGAGTTATCACCTTGCACGAGCAGTACTTC.

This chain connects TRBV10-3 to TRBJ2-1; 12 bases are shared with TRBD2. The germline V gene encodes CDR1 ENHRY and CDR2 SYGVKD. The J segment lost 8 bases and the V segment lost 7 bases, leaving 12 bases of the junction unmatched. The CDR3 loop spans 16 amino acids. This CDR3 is CAIKSLLAGGLYEQFF. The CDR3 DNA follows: TGTGCCATCAAGTCCCTCCTAGCGGGAGGGCTATATGAGCAGTTCTTC.

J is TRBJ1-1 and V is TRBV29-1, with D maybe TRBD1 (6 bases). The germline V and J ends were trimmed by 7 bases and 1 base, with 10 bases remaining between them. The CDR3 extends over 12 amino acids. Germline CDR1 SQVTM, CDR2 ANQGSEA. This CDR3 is CSAQGSNTEAFF. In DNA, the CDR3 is TGCAGCGCTCAGGGGTCGAACACTGAAGCTTTCTTT.

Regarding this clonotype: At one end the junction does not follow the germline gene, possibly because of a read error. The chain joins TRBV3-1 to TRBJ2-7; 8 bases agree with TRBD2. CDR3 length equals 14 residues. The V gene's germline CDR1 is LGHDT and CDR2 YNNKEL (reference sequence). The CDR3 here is CAGSPGGGSYEQYF. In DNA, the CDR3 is TGTGCCGGCAGCCCGGGGGGGGGTTCCTACGAGCAGTACTTC.

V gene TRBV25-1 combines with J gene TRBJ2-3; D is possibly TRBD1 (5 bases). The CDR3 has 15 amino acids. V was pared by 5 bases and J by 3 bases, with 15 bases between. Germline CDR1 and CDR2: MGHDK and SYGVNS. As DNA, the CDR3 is TGTGCCAGCAGTCCCTCGGCAGGGCGAACAGATACGCAGTATTTT. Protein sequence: CASSPSAGRTDTQYF.

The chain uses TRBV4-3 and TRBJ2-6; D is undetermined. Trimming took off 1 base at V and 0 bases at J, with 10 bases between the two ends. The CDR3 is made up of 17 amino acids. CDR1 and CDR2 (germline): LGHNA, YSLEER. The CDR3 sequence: CASSQGVSFSGANVLTF. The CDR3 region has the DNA TGCGCCAGCAGCCAAGGGGTCTCTTTCTCTGGGGCCAACGTCCTGACTTTC.

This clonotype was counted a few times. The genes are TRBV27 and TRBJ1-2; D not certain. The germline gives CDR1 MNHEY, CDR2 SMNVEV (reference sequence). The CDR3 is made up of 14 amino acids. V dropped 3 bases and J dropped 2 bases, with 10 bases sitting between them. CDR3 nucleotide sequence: TGTGCCAGCAGTTTCCCCGGCTCCAACTATGGCTACACCTTC. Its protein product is CASSFPGSNYGYTF.

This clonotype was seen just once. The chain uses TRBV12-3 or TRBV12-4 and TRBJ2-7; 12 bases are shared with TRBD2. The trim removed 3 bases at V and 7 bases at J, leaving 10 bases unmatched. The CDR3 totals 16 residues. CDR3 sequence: CASSLFGLAGINEQYF. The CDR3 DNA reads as TGTGCCAGCAGTTTGTTTGGACTAGCGGGAATAAATGAGCAGTACTTC.

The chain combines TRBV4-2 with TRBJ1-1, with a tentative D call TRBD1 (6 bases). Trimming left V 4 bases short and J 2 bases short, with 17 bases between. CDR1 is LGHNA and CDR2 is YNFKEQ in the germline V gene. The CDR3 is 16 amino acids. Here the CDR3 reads CASSPSGRGVNTEAFF. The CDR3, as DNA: TGTGCCAGCAGCCCCTCGGGGAGGGGGGTTAACACTGAAGCTTTCTTT.

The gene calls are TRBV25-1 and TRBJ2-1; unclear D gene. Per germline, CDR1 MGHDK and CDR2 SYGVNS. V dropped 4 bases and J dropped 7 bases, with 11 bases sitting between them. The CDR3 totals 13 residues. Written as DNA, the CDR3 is TGTGCCAGCAGTGGGCTTAGCTATAATGAGCAGTTCTTC. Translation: CASSGLSYNEQFF.

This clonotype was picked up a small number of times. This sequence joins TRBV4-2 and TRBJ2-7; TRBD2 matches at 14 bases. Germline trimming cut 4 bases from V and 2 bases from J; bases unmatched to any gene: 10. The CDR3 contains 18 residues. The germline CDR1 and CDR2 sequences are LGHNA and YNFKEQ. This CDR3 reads CASSPGTSGSLSPYEQYF. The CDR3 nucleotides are TGTGCCAGCAGCCCTGGGACTAGCGGGAGCCTCTCTCCCTACGAGCAGTACTTC.

In DNA form, the CDR3 reads TGTGCCAGTAACGACAGGGCGGTGAACAATGAGCAGTTCTTC. This translates into CASNDRAVNNEQFF. This chain uses TRBV3-1 with TRBJ2-1, with 7 bases identical to TRBD1. With 9 bases clipped from V and 5 bases from J, the junction kept 10 bases outside the gene matches. The CDR3 loop spans 14 amino acids. In germline, CDR1 is LGHDT, CDR2 YNNKEL (reference sequence).